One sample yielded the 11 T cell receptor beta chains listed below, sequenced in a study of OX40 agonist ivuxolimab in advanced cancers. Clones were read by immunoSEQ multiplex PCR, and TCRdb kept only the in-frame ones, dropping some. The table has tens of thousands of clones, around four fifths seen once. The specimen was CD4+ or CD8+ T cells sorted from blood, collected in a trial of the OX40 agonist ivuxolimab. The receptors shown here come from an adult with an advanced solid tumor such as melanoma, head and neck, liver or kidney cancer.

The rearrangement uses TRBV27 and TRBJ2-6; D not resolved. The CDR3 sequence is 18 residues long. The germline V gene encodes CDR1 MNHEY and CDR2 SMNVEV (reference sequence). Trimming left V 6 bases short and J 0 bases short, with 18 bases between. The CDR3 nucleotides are TGTGCCAGCAGACACCTACGGGCGGCCGACTCTGGGGCCAACGTCCTGACTTTC. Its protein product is CASRHLRAADSGANVLTF.

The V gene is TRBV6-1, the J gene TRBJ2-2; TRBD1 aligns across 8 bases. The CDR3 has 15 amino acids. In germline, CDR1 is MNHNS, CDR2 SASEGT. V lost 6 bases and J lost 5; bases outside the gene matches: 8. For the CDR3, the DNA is TGTGCCAGCAGACAACCAGGGGGCCGTACCGGGGAGCTGTTTTTT. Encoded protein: CASRQPGGRTGELFF.

The CDR3 DNA reads as TGTGCCAGCAGGGAGACAGGGGGCTGGTCTAATGAGCAGTTCTTC. This gives the protein CASRETGGWSNEQFF. The J gene is TRBJ2-1, the V gene TRBV2; 10 bases agree with TRBD1. The V gene's germline CDR1 is SNHLY and CDR2 FYNNEI. With 6 bases clipped from V and 7 bases from J, the junction kept 9 bases outside the gene matches. CDR3 length equals 15 residues.

CDR3 DNA sequence: TGTGCCAGTAGTAAAGACAGACGCCAAGAGACCCAGTACTTC. It encodes CASSKDRRQETQYF. The rearrangement joins TRBV19 to TRBJ2-5; TRBD1 might be the D (5 bases). Trimming stripped 4 bases from V and 1 base from J, with 10 bases between. Germline CDR1 reads LNHDA; CDR2 reads SQIVND (reference sequence). The CDR3 length is 14 residues.

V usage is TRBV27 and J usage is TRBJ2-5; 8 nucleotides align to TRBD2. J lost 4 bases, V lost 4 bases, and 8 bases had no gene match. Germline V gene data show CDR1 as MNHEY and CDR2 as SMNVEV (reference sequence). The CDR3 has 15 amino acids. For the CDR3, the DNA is TGTGCCAGCAGTTCAATCGGGGGGGCGCGAGAGACCCAGTACTTC. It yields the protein CASSSIGGARETQYF.

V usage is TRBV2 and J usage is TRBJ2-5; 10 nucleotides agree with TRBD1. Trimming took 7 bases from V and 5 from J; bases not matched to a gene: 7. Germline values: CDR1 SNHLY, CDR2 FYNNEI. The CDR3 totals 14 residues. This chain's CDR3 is CASTDRGLGETQYF. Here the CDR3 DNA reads TGTGCCAGCACCGACAGGGGGCTAGGGGAGACCCAGTACTTC.

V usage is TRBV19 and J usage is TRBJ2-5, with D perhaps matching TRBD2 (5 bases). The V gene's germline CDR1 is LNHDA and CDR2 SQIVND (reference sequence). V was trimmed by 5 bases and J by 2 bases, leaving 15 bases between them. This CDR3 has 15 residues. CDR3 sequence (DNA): TGTGCCAGTAGTCTGGGGAGTCTGGGTCAAGAGACCCAGTACTTC. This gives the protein CASSLGSLGQETQYF.

This chain's CDR3 is CASSVGTLSGETQYF. CDR3 in DNA: TGTGCCAGCAGCGTCGGGACCCTATCGGGGGAGACCCAGTACTTC. The rearrangement joins TRBV11-3 to TRBJ2-5; D may match TRBD1 or TRBD2 (5 bases each). This CDR3 contains 15 residues. The germline V gene has CDR1 SGHNT and CDR2 YENEEA. V gave up 5 bases and J gave up 5 bases, with 18 bases separating them.

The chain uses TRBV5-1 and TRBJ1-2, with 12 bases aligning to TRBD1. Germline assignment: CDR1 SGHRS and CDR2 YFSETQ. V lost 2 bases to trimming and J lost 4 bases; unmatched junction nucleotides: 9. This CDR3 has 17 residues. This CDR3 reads CASSLTGTGGHSYGYTF. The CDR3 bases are TGCGCCAGCAGCTTAACCGGGACAGGGGGCCATAGCTATGGCTACACCTTC.

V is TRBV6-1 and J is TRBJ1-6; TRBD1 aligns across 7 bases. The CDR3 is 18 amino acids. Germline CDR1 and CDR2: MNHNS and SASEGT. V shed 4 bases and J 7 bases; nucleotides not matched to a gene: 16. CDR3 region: CASSADTLGQLLNSPLHF. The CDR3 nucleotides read TGTGCCAGCAGTGCGGACACCCTGGGACAGTTATTAAATTCACCCCTCCACTTT.

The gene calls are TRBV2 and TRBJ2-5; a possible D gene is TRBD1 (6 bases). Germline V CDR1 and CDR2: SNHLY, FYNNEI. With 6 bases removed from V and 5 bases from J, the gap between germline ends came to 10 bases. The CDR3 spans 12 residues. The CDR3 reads CASRGAAETQYF. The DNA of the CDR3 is TGTGCCAGCAGGGGGGCCGCGGAGACCCAGTACTTC.